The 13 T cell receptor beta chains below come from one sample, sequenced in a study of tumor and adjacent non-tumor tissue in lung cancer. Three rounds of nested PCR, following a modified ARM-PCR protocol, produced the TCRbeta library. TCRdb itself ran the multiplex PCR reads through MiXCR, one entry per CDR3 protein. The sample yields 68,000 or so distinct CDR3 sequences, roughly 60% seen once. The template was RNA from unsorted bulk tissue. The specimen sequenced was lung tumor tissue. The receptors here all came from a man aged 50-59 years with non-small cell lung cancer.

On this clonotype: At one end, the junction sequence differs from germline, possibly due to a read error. CDR3 region: CAISILAGGLGEQHF. DNA of the CDR3: TGCGCCATCAGCATACTAGCGGGAGGGCTCGGAGAGCAGCACTTC. J is TRBJ2-7 and V is TRBV5-1, with 13 bases identical to TRBD2. The CDR3 loop spans 15 amino acids. Germline V gives CDR1 SGHRS, CDR2 YFSETQ.

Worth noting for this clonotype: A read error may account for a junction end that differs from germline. CDR3 coding DNA: TGTGCCAGCAGTTCCAGCCTCGGGGGGCATGTGCAGCTCTTC. It translates to CASSSSLGGHVQLF. V and J are TRBV12-3 or TRBV12-4 and TRBJ2-1; D is possibly TRBD2 (7 bases). The CDR3 is 14 residues long.

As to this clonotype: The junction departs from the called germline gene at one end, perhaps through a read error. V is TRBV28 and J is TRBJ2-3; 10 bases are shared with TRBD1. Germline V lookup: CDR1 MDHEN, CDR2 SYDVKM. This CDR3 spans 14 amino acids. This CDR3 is CPSSLGQGTGTQYF. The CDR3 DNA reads TGTCCCAGCAGTTTGGGACAGGGGACGGGTACGCAGTATTTT.

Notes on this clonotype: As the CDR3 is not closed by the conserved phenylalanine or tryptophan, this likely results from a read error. The CDR3 reads CASSQERGSQGYTL. The CDR3 DNA reads as TGCGCCAGCAGCCAAGAGCGGGGTAGTCAGGGTTACACCCTC. The chain uses TRBV4-1 and TRBJ1-2; possible D gene TRBD1, 5 bases. V was clipped by 0 bases and J by 11 bases, with 16 bases between them. Germline V gene sequence: CDR1 MGHRA, CDR2 YSYEKL. CDR3 size: 14 residues.

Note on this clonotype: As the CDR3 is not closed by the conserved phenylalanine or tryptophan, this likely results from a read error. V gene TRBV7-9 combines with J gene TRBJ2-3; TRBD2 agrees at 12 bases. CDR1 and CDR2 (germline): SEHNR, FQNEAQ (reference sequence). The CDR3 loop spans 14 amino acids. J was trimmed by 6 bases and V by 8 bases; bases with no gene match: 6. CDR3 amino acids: CASRTSGEHDTQYY. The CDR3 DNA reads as TGTGCCAGCCGGACTAGCGGGGAGCATGATACGCAGTATTAT.

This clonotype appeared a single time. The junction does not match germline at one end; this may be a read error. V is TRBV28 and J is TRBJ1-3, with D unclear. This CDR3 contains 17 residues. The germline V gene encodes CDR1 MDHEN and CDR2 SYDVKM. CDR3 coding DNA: TGTGCCAGCACTTTAAGGCCGGGATTAAGCTCTGGAAACACCATATATTTT. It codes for CASTLRPGLSSGNTIYF.

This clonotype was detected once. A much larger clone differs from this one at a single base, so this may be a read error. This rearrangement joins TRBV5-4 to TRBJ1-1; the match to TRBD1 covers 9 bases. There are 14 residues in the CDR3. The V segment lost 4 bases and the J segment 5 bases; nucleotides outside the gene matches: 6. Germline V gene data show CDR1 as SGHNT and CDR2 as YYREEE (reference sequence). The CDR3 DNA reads TGTGCCAGCAGCAAAGGACAGGGGTGGACTGAAGCTTTCTTT. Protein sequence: CASSKGQGWTEAFF. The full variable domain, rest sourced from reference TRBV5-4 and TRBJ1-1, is ETGVTQSPTHLIKTRGQQVTLRCSSQSGHNTVSWYQQALGQGPQFIFQYYREEENGRGNFPPRFSGLQFPNYSSELNVNALELDDSALYLCASSKGQGWTEAFFGQGTRLTVV.

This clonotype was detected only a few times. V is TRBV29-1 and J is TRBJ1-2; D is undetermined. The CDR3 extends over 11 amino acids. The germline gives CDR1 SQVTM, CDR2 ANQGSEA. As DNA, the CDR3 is TGCATTGTTGAGCAAAATTATGGCTACACCTTC. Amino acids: CIVEQNYGYTF. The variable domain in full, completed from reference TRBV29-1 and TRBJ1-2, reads SAVISQKPSRDICQRGTSLTIQCQVDSQVTMMFWYRQQPGQSLTLIATANQGSEATYESGFVIDKFPISRPNLTFSTLTVSNMSPEDSSIYLCIVEQNYGYTFGSGTRLTVV.

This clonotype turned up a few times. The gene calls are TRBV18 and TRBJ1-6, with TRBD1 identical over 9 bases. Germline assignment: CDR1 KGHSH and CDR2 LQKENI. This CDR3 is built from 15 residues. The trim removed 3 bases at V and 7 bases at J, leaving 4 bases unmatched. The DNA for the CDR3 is TGTGCCAGCTCACCGGGGACAGGGTCGAATTCACCCCTCCACTTT. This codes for CASSPGTGSNSPLHF.

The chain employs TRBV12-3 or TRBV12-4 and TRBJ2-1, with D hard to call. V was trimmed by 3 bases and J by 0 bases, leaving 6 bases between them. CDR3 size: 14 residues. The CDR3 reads CASSLSASYNEQFF. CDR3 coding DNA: TGTGCCAGCAGTTTGTCAGCCTCCTACAATGAGCAGTTCTTC.

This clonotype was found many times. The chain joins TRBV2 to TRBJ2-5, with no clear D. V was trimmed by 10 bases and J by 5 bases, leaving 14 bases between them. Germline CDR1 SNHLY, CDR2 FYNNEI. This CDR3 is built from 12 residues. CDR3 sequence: CATGPSRETQYF. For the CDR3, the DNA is TGTGCCACTGGGCCCAGCCGGGAGACCCAGTACTTC. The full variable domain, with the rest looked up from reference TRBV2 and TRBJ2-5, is EPEVTQTPSHQVTQMGQEVILRCVPISNHLYFYWYRQILGQKVEFLVSFYNNEISEKSEIFDDQFSVERPDGSNFTLKIRSTKLEDSAMYFCATGPSRETQYFGPGTRLLVL.

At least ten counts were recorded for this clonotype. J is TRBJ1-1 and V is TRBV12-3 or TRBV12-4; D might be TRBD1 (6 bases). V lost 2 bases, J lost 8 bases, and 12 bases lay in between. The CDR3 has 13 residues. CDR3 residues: CASSLRRGGEAFF. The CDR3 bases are TGTGCCAGCAGTTTAAGGAGAGGGGGGGAAGCTTTCTTT.

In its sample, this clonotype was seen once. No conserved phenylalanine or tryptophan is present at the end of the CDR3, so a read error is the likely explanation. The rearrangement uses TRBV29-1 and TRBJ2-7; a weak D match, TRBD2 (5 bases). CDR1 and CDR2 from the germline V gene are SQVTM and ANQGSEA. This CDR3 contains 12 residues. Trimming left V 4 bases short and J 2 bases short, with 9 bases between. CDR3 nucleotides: TGCAGCGTTGGCAACGGGGCCTACGAGCAGTACTTA. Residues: CSVGNGAYEQYL.